A selection of T cell receptor beta chains follows, all from one sample in a study of T cell responses to AZD1222 COVID-19 vaccine. Profiled with immunoSEQ multiplex PCR; TCRdb holds only in-frame clones, not every one. Of about 120,000 clones in the sample, more than 85% were seen once. The material sequenced was peripheral blood, taken on day 0 of AZD1222 vaccination. These receptors were taken from an adult in good health. Both conserved end residues are part of each CDR3. The D gene is left open where the match is weak. Clone size appears in some rows only: once, few, many, or a class for an expanded clone.

v_gene	j_gene	d_gene	abundance	CDR3aa	CDR3nt
TRBV29-1	TRBJ2-7	.	.	CSVGTFYEQYF	TGCAGCGTTGGGACTTTCTACGAGCAGTACTTC
TRBV18	TRBJ2-1	.	.	CASSPPLGPGEQFF	TGTGCCAGCTCACCACCGTTGGGGCCCGGGGAGCAGTTCTTC
TRBV27	TRBJ1-1	.	.	CASSLTGGNTEAFF	TGTGCCAGCAGTTTAACCGGGGGGAACACTGAAGCTTTCTTT
TRBV7-9	TRBJ2-5	.	.	CASSPYTPETQYF	TGTGCCAGCAGCCCCTACACTCCAGAGACCCAGTACTTC
TRBV27	TRBJ1-1	.	.	CASSWEGGEAFF	TGTGCCAGCAGTTGGGAGGGGGGTGAAGCTTTCTTT
TRBV19	TRBJ1-4	.	.	CASRSRRGSETNEKLFF	TGTGCCAGTCGATCCCGGAGGGGTTCCGAAACTAATGAAAAACTGTTTTTT
TRBV29-1	TRBJ1-2	.	.	CSVQSDGYTF	TGCAGCGTTCAATCAGATGGCTACACCTTC
TRBV11-2	TRBJ2-7	.	.	CASSLSSSDYEQYF	TGTGCCAGCAGCTTAAGTTCTAGTGACTACGAGCAGTACTTC
TRBV30	TRBJ1-2	.	.	CAWAQQGVYSGYTF	TGTGCCTGGGCCCAACAGGGAGTTTACTCTGGCTACACCTTC
TRBV28	TRBJ1-5	TRBD1	.	CASSLGTGFQPQHF	TGTGCCAGCAGTTTGGGGACAGGGTTCCAGCCCCAGCATTTT
TRBV9	TRBJ2-7	TRBD2	.	CASSAETSGGPYEQYF	TGTGCCAGCAGCGCCGAGACTAGCGGGGGTCCCTACGAGCAGTACTTC
TRBV27	TRBJ2-3	TRBD2	many	CASSSWREGQDTQYF	TGTGCCAGCAGTTCGTGGCGGGAGGGCCAAGATACGCAGTATTTT
TRBV19	TRBJ2-1	TRBD1	once	CASRGTGSSYNEQFF	TGTGCCAGTAGGGGGACAGGGAGTTCCTACAATGAGCAGTTCTTC
TRBV28	TRBJ1-2	.	.	CASSTMVSGNYGYTF	TGTGCCAGCAGCACCATGGTCAGCGGCAACTATGGCTACACCTTC
TRBV3-1/TRBV3-2	TRBJ1-3	TRBD1	.	CASSQESAGGTIYF	TGTGCCAGCAGCCAAGAATCGGCAGGGGGGACCATATATTTT
TRBV30	TRBJ2-3	.	.	CAFSTGITDTQYF	TGTGCCTTCTCGACAGGAATCACAGATACGCAGTATTTT
TRBV18	TRBJ2-3	TRBD2	.	CASSSLAGGPSDTQYF	TGTGCCAGCTCATCCCTAGCGGGAGGGCCCTCGGATACGCAGTATTTT
TRBV9	TRBJ2-1	TRBD2	once	CASSVGVSGRARYNEQFF	TGTGCCAGCAGCGTAGGGGTTAGCGGGAGGGCTAGATACAATGAGCAGTTCTTC
TRBV19	TRBJ1-6	.	.	CASRYSYNSPLHF	TGTGCCAGTAGGTACTCCTATAATTCACCCCTCCACTTT
TRBV2	TRBJ1-4	.	once	CASSVVEKLFF	TGTGCCAGCAGTGTAGTAGAAAAACTGTTTTTT
TRBV2	TRBJ2-1	TRBD2	.	CASSEMVRGDEQFF	TGTGCCAGCAGTGAAATGGTCCGGGGGGATGAGCAGTTCTTC
TRBV5-1	TRBJ1-1	TRBD1	.	CASRQQGMNTEAFF	TGCGCCAGCAGGCAACAGGGGATGAACACTGAAGCTTTCTTT
TRBV10-1	TRBJ2-2	TRBD2	.	CASSESGSGSPGELFF	TGCGCCAGCAGTGAGTCGGGGAGCGGGAGCCCCGGGGAGCTGTTTTTT
TRBV5-1	TRBJ2-3	.	.	CASSFQQGLGNTQYF	TGCGCCAGCAGCTTCCAACAGGGCCTGGGAAATACGCAGTATTTT
TRBV7-9	TRBJ1-6	TRBD1	.	CASSRGQGENSPLHF	TGTGCCAGCAGCAGGGGACAGGGCGAAAATTCACCCCTCCACTTT
TRBV3-1/TRBV3-2	TRBJ2-1	TRBD2	.	CASSQGLAGGYEQFF	TGTGCCAGCAGCCAGGGACTAGCGGGAGGGTATGAGCAGTTCTTC